These 28 T cell receptor beta chains were sequenced from one sample in a study of blood T cells in healthy people across ages. Primed by a sample-barcoded 5' primer and a J-beta primer mix, a second PCR proceeded for about 7 to 11 cycles. A single record per CDR3 protein comes from TCRdb applying MiXCR to the 5' RACE reads. The data contain 1.2 million to 1.5 million distinct CDR3 sequences, around 39% of them singletons. The sample taken for sequencing was blood. The receptors come from a woman aged 18-35 years in good health.

The chain is built from TRBV27 and TRBJ2-7; 16 bases are a match to TRBD2. The J call may be wrong; the DNA end is better matched by TRBJ2-5. The CDR3 covers 16 residues. Germline V gene data show CDR1 as MNHEY and CDR2 as SMNVEV (reference sequence). CDR3 coding DNA: TGTGCCAGCAGGGGGACTAGCGGGGGGGCCTGGGAGACCCAGTACTTC. Its translation is CASRGTSGGAWETQYF.

The gene calls are TRBV20-1 and TRBJ2-1, with 8 bases that match TRBD1. CDR1 DFQATT and CDR2 SNEGSKA come from the germline V gene (reference sequence). The CDR3 extends over 16 amino acids. J lost 2 bases, V lost 5 bases, and 11 bases had no gene match. CDR3 region: CSAGFGGQGTYNEQFF. The CDR3 DNA reads TGCAGTGCTGGTTTTGGAGGACAGGGCACCTACAATGAGCAGTTCTTC.

This sequence joins TRBV6-6 and TRBJ1-5; no firm D call. The CDR3 spans 15 residues. Germline CDR1 and CDR2: MNHNY and SVGAGI (reference sequence). V dropped 5 bases and J dropped 7 bases, with 18 bases sitting between them. The CDR3 here is CASSNPNHDGQPQHF. Here the CDR3 DNA reads TGTGCCAGCAGTAACCCGAACCATGACGGACAGCCCCAGCATTTT.

This clonotype came up a few times. The genes are TRBV2 and TRBJ2-3, with D perhaps matching TRBD1 or TRBD2 (5 bases each). Trimming pared 8 bases from V and 6 bases from J, leaving 21 bases between. The CDR3 spans 15 residues. Germline V gene sequence: CDR1 SNHLY, CDR2 FYNNEI. For the CDR3, the DNA is TGTGCCAGCGGGCCCCTGTCAGGGCCTAGCGATACGCAGTATTTT. Encoded protein: CASGPLSGPSDTQYF. Full variable domain (remainder filled in from reference TRBV2 and TRBJ2-3): EPEVTQTPSHQVTQMGQEVILRCVPISNHLYFYWYRQILGQKVEFLVSFYNNEISEKSEIFDDQFSVERPDGSNFTLKIRSTKLEDSAMYFCASGPLSGPSDTQYFGPGTRLTVL.

This clonotype has only a few counts. The V call is TRBV20-1, the J call TRBJ2-3; D uncertain. V lost 3 bases and J lost 4, with 11 bases in between. Germline CDR1 is DFQATT and CDR2 is SNEGSKA (reference sequence). This CDR3 comprises 13 residues. The CDR3 coding sequence is TGCAGTGCTAGGGCAGTAAGTGCAGATACGCAGTATTTT. Translation gives CSARAVSADTQYF.

This clonotype was counted between two and nine times. This chain uses TRBV20-1 with TRBJ1-5, with D uncertain. V was cut by 0 bases and J by 6 bases, with 21 bases left in between. CDR1 is DFQATT, CDR2 SNEGSKA, per germline (reference sequence). The CDR3 contains 17 residues. This CDR3 is CSARDLRVSSSGQPQHF. Here the CDR3 DNA reads TGCAGTGCTAGAGATCTAAGGGTCAGCTCCTCAGGTCAGCCCCAGCATTTT.

The chain carries TRBV11-2 and TRBJ2-1, with 12 bases identical to TRBD2. This CDR3 is 16 amino acids long. V trimming: 5 bases; J trimming: 9 bases; junction bases outside the gene matches: 11. The germline CDR1 and CDR2 sequences are SGHAT and FQNNGV. CDR3 loop: CASSTALAGGLGEQFF. DNA of the CDR3: TGTGCCAGCAGCACGGCCCTAGCGGGAGGGTTAGGTGAGCAGTTCTTC.

This clonotype was recorded many times. The V call is TRBV27, the J call TRBJ1-6; D not certain. CDR3 length: 16 residues. V dropped 6 bases and J dropped 0 bases, with 12 bases sitting between them. Germline lookup yields CDR1 MNHEY and CDR2 SMNVEV (reference sequence). CDR3: CASRSDGPSYNSPLHF. The CDR3 nucleotides read TGTGCCAGCAGAAGTGACGGTCCCTCCTATAATTCACCCCTCCACTTT.

The CDR3 is CASSFGTYTEAFF. For the CDR3, the DNA is TGTGCCAGCAGTTTTGGCACCTACACTGAAGCTTTCTTT. The genes are TRBV27 and TRBJ1-1; D unclear. Trimming took 3 bases from V and 3 from J, leaving 8 bases between them. The CDR3 is 13 residues long. The germline gives CDR1 MNHEY, CDR2 SMNVEV (reference sequence).

This chain uses TRBV29-1 with TRBJ1-4; 7 positions agree with TRBD1. V trimming: 5 bases; J trimming: 7 bases; junction bases outside the gene matches: 13. In germline, CDR1 is SQVTM, CDR2 ANQGSEA. The CDR3 extends over 15 amino acids. The CDR3 sequence is CSVLNVQGVLEKLFF. The CDR3 DNA is TGCAGCGTTTTGAACGTGCAGGGGGTTCTTGAAAAACTGTTTTTT.

As concerns this clonotype: Germline is not matched at one junction end, which may reflect a read error. J is TRBJ2-2 and V is TRBV6-7; TRBD2 aligns across 9 bases. TRBV6-7 is placed among ORFs of uncertain function. The CDR3 is 17 residues long. The CDR3 is CAGSYSLAGPLPGELFF. The DNA of the CDR3 is TGTGCCGGCAGTTACTCTCTAGCGGGGCCCCTCCCCGGGGAGCTGTTTTTT.

This clonotype was detected a few times. The rearrangement joins TRBV5-1 to TRBJ2-3, with 7 bases fitting TRBD1. Unmatched junction bases numbered 4, after V lost 0 bases and J lost 3 bases. Germline values: CDR1 SGHRS, CDR2 YFSETQ. The CDR3 length is 15 residues. CDR3 DNA sequence: TGCGCCAGCAGCTTGGTAGGGGGCGAAACAGATACGCAGTATTTT. This encodes CASSLVGGETDTQYF.

This chain uses TRBV12-3 or TRBV12-4 with TRBJ1-1, with D maybe TRBD1 (5 bases). The CDR3 is 15 residues long. V lost 6 bases, J lost 0 bases, and 14 bases lay in between. CDR3 loop: CASRLGRIMNTEAFF. The CDR3 DNA is TGTGCCAGCAGGCTGGGACGAATAATGAACACTGAAGCTTTCTTT.

In this sample, this clonotype turned up a few times. J is TRBJ2-1 and V is TRBV10-3; 13 bases line up with TRBD2. The CDR3 contains 16 residues. V shed 6 bases and J 10 bases; nucleotides not matched to a gene: 12. CDR1 is ENHRY and CDR2 is SYGVKD in the germline V gene. The DNA for the CDR3 is TGTGCCATCAGCCCCGGGACTAGCGGGATTCGAGGGGAGCAGTTCTTC. It specifies CAISPGTSGIRGEQFF.

The rearrangement links TRBV7-9 to TRBJ2-7, with TRBD1 as a possible D gene (5 bases). Germline CDR1 is SEHNR and CDR2 is FQNEAQ (reference sequence). Trimming took off 5 bases at V and 5 bases at J, with 16 bases between the two ends. The CDR3 sequence is 14 residues long. The CDR3 is CASSPRQNWDEQYF. The CDR3 DNA is TGTGCCAGCAGCCCACGACAGAACTGGGACGAGCAGTACTTC.

The sample holds a few counts of this clonotype. The CDR3 DNA follows: TGTGCCATCAGTGAGCAGGCGGGGTCCACAGATACGCAGTATTTT. Translation gives CAISEQAGSTDTQYF. The rearrangement joins TRBV10-3 to TRBJ2-3, with a possible D match to TRBD2 (6 bases). CDR1 is ENHRY and CDR2 is SYGVKD in the germline V gene. Trimming cost V 2 bases and J 2 bases, with 11 bases left between them. CDR3 length: 15 residues.

This clonotype was seen a few times. The genes are TRBV3-1 and TRBJ1-2, with D perhaps TRBD1 (5 bases). Trimming left V 1 base short and J 7 bases short, with 7 bases between. CDR1 is LGHDT, CDR2 YNNKEL, per germline (reference sequence). The CDR3 totals 12 residues. The CDR3 loop is CASSQVGTGYTF. As DNA, the CDR3 is TGTGCCAGCAGCCAAGTAGGGACTGGCTACACCTTC.

The chain combines TRBV4-1 with TRBJ1-3; D gene ambiguous. Trimming took 0 bases from V and 0 from J, leaving 18 bases between them. This CDR3 spans 19 amino acids. From germline, CDR1 is MGHRA and CDR2 YSYEKL. The CDR3 nucleotides are TGCGCCAGCAGCCAAGATCAAAGCGTACTACTATCCTCTGGAAACACCATATATTTT. Translation gives CASSQDQSVLLSSGNTIYF.

The chain employs TRBV30 and TRBJ2-2; 11 nucleotides match TRBD1. CDR1 and CDR2 from the germline V gene are GTSNPN and SVGIG (reference sequence). Losses at the gene ends were 5 bases for V and 7 bases for J; bases not matched to a gene: 6. The CDR3 runs 14 residues. CDR3 loop: CAWGGQGDSGELFF. The CDR3 nucleotides are TGTGCCTGGGGGGGACAGGGGGACAGCGGGGAGCTGTTTTTT.

This clonotype was observed a few times. This chain links TRBV29-1 with TRBJ1-1; D gene ambiguous. The V end was cut by 5 bases, the J end by 1 base, with 5 bases between. This CDR3 has 11 amino acids. Per the germline V gene, CDR1 is SQVTM and CDR2 is ANQGSEA. DNA for the CDR3: TGCAGCGTTTCGGGGAACACTGAAGCTTTCTTT. Its protein is CSVSGNTEAFF.

This chain's CDR3 is CASSSLTGEETQYF. Here the CDR3 DNA reads TGTGCCAGCAGCTCACTAACAGGGGAAGAGACCCAGTACTTC. The V and J genes are TRBV7-6 and TRBJ2-5; 7 bases match TRBD1. The CDR3 has 14 residues. Germline CDR1 is SGHVS and CDR2 is FNYEAQ. J lost 3 bases, V lost 4 bases, and 5 bases had no gene match. The full variable domain, its missing parts supplied by reference TRBV7-6 and TRBJ2-5, is GAGVSQSPRYKVTKRGQDVALRCDPISGHVSLYWYRQALGQGPEFLTYFNYEAQQDKSGLPNDRFSAERPEGSISTLTIQRTEQRDSAMYRCASSSLTGEETQYFGPGTRLLVL.

In this sample, this clonotype turned up a few times. The gene calls are TRBV11-2 and TRBJ2-1; 8 bases are shared with TRBD2. V gave up 2 bases and J gave up 7 bases; unmatched junction bases: 13. There are 17 residues in the CDR3. Germline V gene data show CDR1 as SGHAT and CDR2 as FQNNGV. Written as DNA, the CDR3 is TGTGCCAGCAGCTTATCCTCTGGACTGGGCGGGGGGAATGAGCAGTTCTTC. It codes for CASSLSSGLGGGNEQFF.

The V and J genes are TRBV5-1 and TRBJ2-3; 7 bases are shared with TRBD1. The V and J ends lost 7 bases and 2 bases, in that order; junction bases with no gene match: 7. This CDR3 has 14 amino acids. CDR1 and CDR2 (germline): SGHRS, YFSETQ. The CDR3 is CASYPGQTTDTQYF. As DNA, the CDR3 is TGCGCCAGCTACCCGGGACAGACCACAGATACGCAGTATTTT.

Turning to this clonotype: A read error may account for a junction end that differs from germline. The CDR3 nucleotides read TGCAGCGTTGCGACAACTCGGGGGGTACTACAAGAGACCCTGTACTTC. It encodes CSVATTRGVLQETLYF. This rearrangement joins TRBV29-1 to TRBJ2-5; 7 positions match TRBD2. The CDR3 totals 16 residues. The germline CDR1 and CDR2 sequences are SQVTM and ANQGSEA.

This clonotype was found a few times. The chain is built from TRBV10-1 and TRBJ2-7, with TRBD2 matching over 10 bases. CDR1 is WNHNN and CDR2 is SYGVQD in the germline V gene (reference sequence). Trimming cost V 4 bases and J 6 bases; bases outside gene matches: 6. The CDR3 length is 14 residues. The CDR3 protein is CASSASGRASEQYF. The CDR3 nucleotides read TGCGCCAGCAGTGCCAGCGGGAGGGCCAGCGAGCAGTACTTC.

The rearrangement joins TRBV2 to TRBJ2-5; D gene unclear. Between the trimmed V and J ends, which lost 6 bases and 5 bases, there was a span of 13 bases. Germline V CDR1 and CDR2: SNHLY, FYNNEI. This CDR3 has 13 residues. The CDR3 sequence: CASRAGHWETQYF. CDR3 sequence (DNA): TGTGCCAGCAGAGCCGGCCACTGGGAGACCCAGTACTTC. Together with reference TRBV2 and TRBJ2-5, the CDR3 gives the full variable domain: EPEVTQTPSHQVTQMGQEVILRCVPISNHLYFYWYRQILGQKVEFLVSFYNNEISEKSEIFDDQFSVERPDGSNFTLKIRSTKLEDSAMYFCASRAGHWETQYFGPGTRLLVL.

This clonotype was observed once. This rearrangement joins TRBV20-1 to TRBJ2-7, with D tentatively TRBD1 (5 bases). The DNA end is a closer match to TRBJ2-5, so the J assignment may be wrong. Germline values: CDR1 DFQATT, CDR2 SNEGSKA (reference sequence). The CDR3 has 15 amino acids. The CDR3 DNA reads TGCAGTGCTAGAGATTCAAGGCAGGGCGAAGAGACCCAGTACTTC. Translated: CSARDSRQGEETQYF.

V and J are TRBV21-1 and TRBJ1-1; the tabulated D call, TRBD1, remains unverified against the DNA. TRBV21-1 is reported as a pseudogene. CDR3 length: 17 amino acids. The DNA of the CDR3 is TGTGCCAGCAGCAAAGACGGGGGGCGGGTAAGAAACACTGAAGCTTTCTTT. Its protein product is CASSKDGGRVRNTEAFF.